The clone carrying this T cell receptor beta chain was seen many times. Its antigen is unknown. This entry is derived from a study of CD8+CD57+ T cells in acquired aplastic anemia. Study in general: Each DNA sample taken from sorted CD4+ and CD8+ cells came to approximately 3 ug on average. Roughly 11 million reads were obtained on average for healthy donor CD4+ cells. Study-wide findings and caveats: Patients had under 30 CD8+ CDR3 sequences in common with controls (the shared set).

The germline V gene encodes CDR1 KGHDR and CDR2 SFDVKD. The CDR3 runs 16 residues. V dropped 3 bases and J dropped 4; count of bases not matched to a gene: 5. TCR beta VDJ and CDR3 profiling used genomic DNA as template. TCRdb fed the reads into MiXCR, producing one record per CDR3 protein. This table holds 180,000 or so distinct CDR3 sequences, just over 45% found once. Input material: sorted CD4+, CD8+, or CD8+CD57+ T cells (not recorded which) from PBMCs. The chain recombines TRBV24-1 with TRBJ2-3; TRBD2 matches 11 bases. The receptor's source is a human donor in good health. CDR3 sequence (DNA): TGTGCCACCAGTGATACTAGCGGGAGTCCATCAGATACGCAGTATTTT. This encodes CATSDTSGSPSDTQYF.